This T cell receptor (beta chain) was identified in a study of PD-1 blockade in classical Hodgkin lymphoma. The repertoire was sequenced with immunoSEQ multiplex PCR; TCRdb's copy has only in-frame clones and lacks some. This sample has around 65,000 clones, with roughly nine tenths found just once. Every one of the patients relapsed after autologous stem cell transplantation (brentuximab vedotin exposure was variable). As to this clone: What it binds is unknown.

Regarding the study as a whole: Exclusion was applied to patients who started nivolumab under 1 year after ASCT. Baseline TCR diversity was reportedly lower in newly diagnosed patients than healthy donors. It was among complete responders that baseline diversity resembled that of newly diagnosed patients.

The CDR3 covers 16 residues. V gave up 3 bases and J gave up 3 bases, with 18 bases separating them. Germline V gene sequence: CDR1 SGDLS, CDR2 YYNGEE. Sequencing was performed on peripheral blood mononuclear cells (PBMCs), taken at baseline. The chain is built from TRBV9 and TRBJ2-5; D is perhaps TRBD1 or TRBD2 (5 bases each). This TCR was recovered from a human donor with classical Hodgkin lymphoma. This CDR3 reads CASSAGTMGHKETQYF. CDR3 nucleotide sequence: TGTGCCAGCAGCGCGGGAACCATGGGGCATAAAGAGACCCAGTACTTC.